This TCR beta chain was sequenced during a study of T cells after yellow fever vaccination. This clonotype appeared a few times. The antigen is undetermined. One entry per CDR3 protein results from TCRdb running MiXCR on the 5' RACE reads. The sample shows some 68,000 distinct CDR3 sequences, approximately 6.1% of them seen only once. The study, taken as a whole, reports: Reappearance after the booster was seen for most primary-vaccination clones, at around 95% CD4 and roughly 90% CD8.

The sequencing used CD8+ T cells sorted from PBMCs, collected approximately 47 days after the first yellow fever vaccination. The receptor was isolated from a man between 18 and 29 years old who received the YFV17D yellow fever vaccine.

DNA for the CDR3: TGCAGCGTTGGGGGGACTAGCGGGGGGTTCTCCTACAATGAGCAGTTCTTC. This gives the protein CSVGGTSGGFSYNEQFF. J is TRBJ2-1 and V is TRBV29-1; 15 bases map to TRBD2. The germline gives CDR1 SQVTM, CDR2 ANQGSEA. There are 17 residues in the CDR3. V was pared by 4 bases and J by 0 bases, with 4 bases of the junction left unmatched.